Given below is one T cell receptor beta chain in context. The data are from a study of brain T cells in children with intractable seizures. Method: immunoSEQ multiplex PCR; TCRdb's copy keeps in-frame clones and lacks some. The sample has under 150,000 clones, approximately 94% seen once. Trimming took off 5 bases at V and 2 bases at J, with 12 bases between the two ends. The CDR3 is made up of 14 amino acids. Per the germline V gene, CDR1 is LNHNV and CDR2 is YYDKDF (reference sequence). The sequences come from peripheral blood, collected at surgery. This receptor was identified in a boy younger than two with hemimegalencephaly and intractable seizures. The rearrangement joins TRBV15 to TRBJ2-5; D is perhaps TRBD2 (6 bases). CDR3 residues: CATSGGGDQETQYF. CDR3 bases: TGTGCCACCAGCGGGGGAGGAGATCAAGAGACCCAGTACTTC.